This note documents a single T cell receptor beta chain sequence. Its antigen remains unidentified. The junction departs from germline at one end; a sequencing error may be responsible. MiXCR, applied by TCRdb to the multiplex PCR reads, yields one record per CDR3 protein. The top ten clones hold more than 4% of a sample with about 200,000 distinct CDR3 sequences, around 29% of them seen once. The data derive from a study of breast tumors, draining lymph nodes, adjacent tissues. General study points: Luminal-like breast cancer showed significantly greater tumor-nontumor repertoire similarity than basal-like breast cancer did. Compared with lymph nodes, tumors were less diverse; compared with nontumor tissue, more. Findings are consistent with lymph node origin and intratumoral expansion of most tumor T cells. That most tumor T cells come from lymph nodes remained unproven.

Samples came from axillary lymph nodes draining the breast cancer. The CDR3 is 16 residues long. The V gene's germline CDR1 is SGHNT and CDR2 YYREEE (reference sequence). Specimen: axillary lymph node tissue. The chain couples TRBV5-4 to TRBJ1-6, with D unclear. The receptor was derived from a female donor with breast cancer. Some clones in this sample may be carry-over from other donors' samples. DNA of the CDR3: TGTGCCAGCAGCTTACCCGGGGAGAGGGCCAATTCACCCCTCCTCTTC. Residues: CASSLPGERANSPLLF.